What follows are 19 T cell receptor beta chains derived from one specimen sequenced in a study of blood T cells in healthy people across ages (dated by TCRdb to between 2014 and 2016). Library method: 5' RACE. TCRdb lists the instrument as Illumina HiSeq 2500. A second PCR of about 7 to 12 cycles was performed with a sample-barcoded 5' primer and a J-beta primer mix. In TCRdb, the public reads were trimmed at Q25 with fastp and aligned with MiXCR, with productive beta chains retained. CDR3 protein sequences are deduplicated, and each keeps its most common genes and DNA. This sample comprises roughly 410,000 distinct CDR3 sequences, approximately 52% of them detected only once. Approximately 51% of the sample rests with the top ten. Sequencing was carried out using blood. Receptor source: a man between 60 and 75 years old in good health.

The chain has TRBV30 and TRBJ2-4; the match to TRBD2 covers 10 bases. The last part of the DNA fits TRBJ2-7 better; the J call may be wrong. CDR3 length: 16 amino acids. CDR1 is GTSNPN and CDR2 is SVGIG in the germline V gene (reference sequence). The CDR3: CAWRHYGLAGVNEQYF. The CDR3 DNA reads as TGTGCCTGGAGACATTACGGGCTAGCGGGAGTGAACGAGCAGTACTTC.

V is TRBV5-1 and J is TRBJ2-7; D is possibly TRBD2 (6 bases). The germline CDR1 and CDR2 sequences are SGHRS and YFSETQ. Trimming left V 4 bases short and J 3 bases short, with 11 bases between. CDR3 length equals 13 residues. The CDR3 spells CASSGGTVYEQYF. The CDR3 region has the DNA TGCGCCAGCAGCGGGGGGACGGTCTACGAGCAGTACTTC.

The chain combines TRBV10-1 with TRBJ2-5; D tentatively reads TRBD1 or TRBD2 (5 bases each). Germline CDR1 reads WNHNN; CDR2 reads SYGVQD (reference sequence). V was clipped by 5 bases and J by 4 bases, with 11 bases between them. The CDR3 has 13 residues. In DNA form, the CDR3 reads TGCGCCAGCAGTTGGGACGGGGTAGAGACCCAGTACTTC. Protein sequence: CASSWDGVETQYF.

The genes are TRBV27 and TRBJ2-4, with D perhaps being TRBD1 or TRBD2 (7 bases each). The CDR3 totals 14 residues. V was pared by 6 bases and J by 7 bases, with 16 bases between. CDR1 and CDR2 from the germline V gene are MNHEY and SMNVEV (reference sequence). The CDR3 spells CASSYRGGSNIQYF. The CDR3, as DNA: TGTGCCAGCAGCTACAGGGGAGGGAGCAACATTCAGTACTTC.

The V gene is TRBV2, the J gene TRBJ1-5, with D unresolved. V was clipped by 5 bases and J by 0 bases, with 11 bases between them. Germline V gene lookup returns CDR1 SNHLY and CDR2 FYNNEI. This CDR3 contains 15 residues. The CDR3 here is CASSRTYYSNQPQHF. CDR3 sequence (DNA): TGTGCCAGCAGTCGGACGTATTATAGCAATCAGCCCCAGCATTTT.

This clonotype was seen a few times. The gene calls are TRBV5-1 and TRBJ2-3; D not certain. CDR3 size: 15 residues. Per the germline V gene, CDR1 is SGHRS and CDR2 is YFSETQ. The V gene lost 4 bases and the J gene lost 2 bases, with 14 bases spanning the gap. CDR3 bases: TGCGCCAGCAGCCCCGGGCTAGGAGACACAGATACGCAGTATTTT. Protein: CASSPGLGDTDTQYF.

The V and J genes are TRBV7-2 and TRBJ2-3; D not resolved. Germline CDR1 reads SGHTA; CDR2 reads FQGNSA. V was cut by 7 bases and J by 5 bases, with 16 bases left in between. This CDR3 is built from 14 residues. The CDR3 here is CASTQQPSGDTQYF. CDR3 nucleotide sequence: TGTGCCAGCACCCAACAACCCTCGGGAGATACGCAGTATTTT.

This clonotype was recorded a few times. The rearrangement joins TRBV6-5 to TRBJ2-4; D may be TRBD2 (5 bases). Germline V gene sequence: CDR1 MNHEY, CDR2 SVGAGI. The CDR3 is made up of 16 amino acids. V was pared by 9 bases and J by 4 bases, with 22 bases between. In DNA, the CDR3 is TGTGCCAGTACGTCCCCTAGCCTACTGATTAAAAACATTCAGTACTTC. Amino acid sequence: CASTSPSLLIKNIQYF.

The V and J genes are TRBV20-1 and TRBJ2-1, with D possibly matching TRBD2 (5 bases). Germline values: CDR1 DFQATT, CDR2 SNEGSKA (reference sequence). The CDR3 is 12 residues long. Trimming took 3 bases from V and 5 from J, leaving 8 bases between them. CDR3 DNA: TGCAGTGCTAGTCCCGGGAACAATGAGCAGTTCTTC. It is translated as CSASPGNNEQFF.

The gene calls are TRBV20-1 and TRBJ2-3; 7 bases are shared with TRBD2. CDR1 and CDR2 from the germline V gene are DFQATT and SNEGSKA (reference sequence). J gave up 7 bases and V 5 bases, and 15 bases lay outside the gene matches. The CDR3 has 15 residues. The CDR3 coding sequence is TGCAGTGCTGCAGCTAGGGGCGGGGAGGGAAATACGCAGTATTTT. Amino acid sequence: CSAAARGGEGNTQYF.

The chain has TRBV6-2 or TRBV6-3 and TRBJ2-1; D is unclear. The CDR3 has 17 residues. The germline V and J ends were trimmed by 6 bases and 0 bases, with 18 bases remaining between them. The germline CDR1 and CDR2 sequences are MNHEY and SVGEGT. The CDR3 DNA is TGTGCCAGCAGCCAGTTCGGGCAACCGACCTCCTACAATGAGCAGTTCTTC. The encoded protein is CASSQFGQPTSYNEQFF.

This clonotype appeared a few times. CDR3 sequence (DNA): TGTGCCAGCAGCTCAGCCCCAGCGGGATTCACAGATACGCAGTATTTT. The encoded protein is CASSSAPAGFTDTQYF. V usage is TRBV7-9 and J usage is TRBJ2-3; 7 positions agree with TRBD2. The germline V gene has CDR1 SEHNR and CDR2 FQNEAQ (reference sequence). CDR3 length equals 16 residues. V gave up 4 bases and J gave up 2 bases; unmatched junction bases: 9.

The chain combines TRBV2 with TRBJ2-1, with TRBD1 identical over 7 bases. Germline V gene sequence: CDR1 SNHLY, CDR2 FYNNEI. V was clipped by 6 bases and J by 0 bases; unmatched bases: 8. The CDR3 spans 16 residues. CDR3 sequence (DNA): TGTGCCAGCAGCCCACAGGGGTCCCGCTCCTACAATGAGCAGTTCTTC. It encodes CASSPQGSRSYNEQFF.

This clonotype was observed a handful of times. The DNA for the CDR3 is TGCAGTGCTGTGACAGACGCAAGATCCTATGGCTACACCTTC. Translated: CSAVTDARSYGYTF. The chain recombines TRBV20-1 with TRBJ1-2; maybe TRBD1 (5 bases). V lost 5 bases to trimming and J lost 4 bases, with 17 bases between them. Germline V lookup: CDR1 DFQATT, CDR2 SNEGSKA (reference sequence). The CDR3 consists of 14 residues.

V and J are TRBV27 and TRBJ2-7; the match to TRBD1 covers 12 bases. In germline, CDR1 is MNHEY, CDR2 SMNVEV (reference sequence). This CDR3 has 15 amino acids. The J segment lost 4 bases and the V segment lost 6 bases, leaving 7 bases of the junction unmatched. The CDR3 protein is CASRKPGQGAYEQYF. The CDR3 bases are TGTGCCAGCAGGAAGCCGGGACAGGGGGCTTACGAGCAGTACTTC.

As to this clonotype: One end of the junction is discordant with germline, which a read error may explain. The chain has TRBV6-6 and TRBJ2-1; 7 bases fit TRBD2. Germline-derived CDR1 and CDR2 are MNHNY and SVGAGI (reference sequence). The CDR3 extends over 11 amino acids. The CDR3 region has the DNA TGTGCCGGCAGTTACGGGAGGGAGCAGTTCTTC. Translated, it gives CAGSYGREQFF.

The chain joins TRBV9 to TRBJ2-2, with D unclear. The germline V gene encodes CDR1 SGDLS and CDR2 YYNGEE. The germline V and J ends were trimmed by 0 bases and 4 bases, with 4 bases remaining between them. This CDR3 spans 13 amino acids. CDR3 sequence reads: CASSVVRTGELFF. The CDR3 nucleotides are TGTGCCAGCAGCGTAGTCCGCACCGGGGAGCTGTTTTTT.

This clonotype has a single count. The V call is TRBV12-3 or TRBV12-4, the J call TRBJ1-5, with D hard to call. Deletions cut 2 bases from V and 0 bases from J, with 11 bases between. The CDR3 runs to 16 residues. In DNA form, the CDR3 reads TGTGCCAGCAGTTTATGGGCAGGAAATAGCAATCAGCCCCAGCATTTT. It is translated as CASSLWAGNSNQPQHF.

This chain uses TRBV7-2 with TRBJ1-2; no reliable D call. The CDR3 runs 14 residues. V lost 5 bases and J 4 bases, leaving 14 bases between the germline ends. Germline V gene lookup returns CDR1 SGHTA and CDR2 FQGNSA. CDR3 in DNA: TGTGCCAGCAGCATCCTAGGGTCCGTCTATGGCTACACCTTC. It specifies CASSILGSVYGYTF. The variable domain in full, with the rest retrieved from reference TRBV7-2 and TRBJ1-2, is GAGVSQSPSNKVTEKGKDVELRCDPISGHTALYWYRQSLGQGLEFLIYFQGNSAPDKSGLPSDRFSAERTGGSVSTLTIQRTQQEDSAVYLCASSILGSVYGYTFGSGTRLTVV.